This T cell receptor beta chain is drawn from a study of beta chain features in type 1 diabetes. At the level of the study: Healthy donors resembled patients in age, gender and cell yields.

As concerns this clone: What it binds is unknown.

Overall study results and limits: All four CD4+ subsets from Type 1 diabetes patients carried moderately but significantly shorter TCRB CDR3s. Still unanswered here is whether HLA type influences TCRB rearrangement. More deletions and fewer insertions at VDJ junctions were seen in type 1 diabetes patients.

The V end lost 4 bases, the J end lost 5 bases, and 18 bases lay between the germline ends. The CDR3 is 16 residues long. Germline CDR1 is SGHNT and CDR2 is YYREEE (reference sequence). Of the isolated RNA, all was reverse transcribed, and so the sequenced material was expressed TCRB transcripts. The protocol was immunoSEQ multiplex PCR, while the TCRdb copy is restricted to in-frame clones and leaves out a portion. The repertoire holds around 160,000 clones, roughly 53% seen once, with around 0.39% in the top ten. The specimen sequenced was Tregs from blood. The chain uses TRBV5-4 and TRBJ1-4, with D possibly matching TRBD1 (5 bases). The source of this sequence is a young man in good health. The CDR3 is CASSPKQPGGNEKLFF. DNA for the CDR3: TGTGCCAGCAGCCCAAAACAGCCGGGGGGGAATGAAAAACTGTTTTTT.